Below, 2 T cell receptor beta chains from the same sample are listed, as sequenced in a study of blood T cells in healthy people across ages. A J-beta primer mix and a sample-barcoded 5' primer were used in a second PCR of roughly 7 to 12 cycles. TCRdb fed the 5' RACE reads into MiXCR, producing one record per CDR3 protein. The sample contains roughly 730,000 distinct CDR3 sequences, just over 55% of which appear only once. The sample was blood. The source of these receptors is a man aged 40-49 years in good health.

This CDR3 reads CASSYTPGSGYTF. The CDR3 DNA reads as TGTGCCAGCAGTTACACCCCGGGGTCTGGCTACACCTTC. The chain links TRBV6-2 or TRBV6-3 to TRBJ1-2; no clear D gene. CDR1 and CDR2 (germline): MNHEY, SVGEGT. The germline V and J ends were trimmed by 2 bases and 7 bases, with 11 bases remaining between them. This CDR3 has 13 residues.

This chain connects TRBV11-2 to TRBJ2-3; D gene unclear. V gave up 4 bases and J gave up 8 bases, with 13 bases separating them. Germline assignment: CDR1 SGHAT and CDR2 FQNNGV. This CDR3 has 13 residues. The CDR3 protein is CASSSPSTGTQYF. The CDR3, as DNA: TGTGCCAGCAGCTCCCCCAGTACCGGTACGCAGTATTTT.